This section outlines one T cell receptor (beta chain) sequence together with its context. The data stem from a study of blood T cells in healthy people across ages. Sample-barcoded 5' priming and a J-beta primer mix drove a second PCR of roughly 6 to 12 cycles. TCRdb used MiXCR to reprocess the 5' RACE reads, holding one entry per CDR3 protein. The sample has roughly 550,000 distinct CDR3 sequences, under 30% seen once. The V gene end was trimmed by 6 bases and the J gene end by 3 bases; junction bases not matched to a gene: 9. CDR3 size: 15 residues. CDR1 and CDR2 (germline): MNHEY, SMNVEV (reference sequence). This sample was also put to use in a study of T cells of mothers and their children.

The source is a boy between 10 and 17 years old in good health. The V call is TRBV27, the J call TRBJ2-7; 9 bases map to TRBD1. Sequenced sample: blood. CDR3 residues: CASSDAGTGYYEQYF. Here the CDR3 DNA reads TGTGCCAGCAGCGACGCCGGGACAGGGTACTACGAGCAGTACTTC.